A selection of T cell receptor beta chains follows, all from one sample in a study of shared clonotypes between healthy human individuals. The table came from immunoSEQ multiplex PCR; TCRdb's copy has only in-frame clones and leaves some out. The repertoire holds 230,000 or so clones, approximately 65% seen once, with roughly 11% in the top ten. The sequencing input was memory CD4+ T cells sorted from blood. The receptors originated from a man aged 30 to 39 in good health. Each CDR3 is given with its conserved first and last residue. Fields, in order: D gene, clone size, V gene, J gene, CDR3 protein, CDR3 DNA. The D gene is left open where the match is weak. Clone size, where shown, is once, few, many, or a class for clones that have expanded.

-	-	TRBV12-5	TRBJ1-3	CASGPSPASGNTIYF	TGTGCTAGTGGTCCAAGCCCGGCCTCTGGAAACACCATATATTTT
TRBD2	few	TRBV2	TRBJ2-7	CASSEGVRGAEQYF	TGTGCCAGCAGTGAAGGGGTGCGGGGGGCTGAGCAGTACTTC
-	-	TRBV6-1	TRBJ2-1	CASRFGSSSYNEQFF	TGTGCCAGCAGATTCGGGAGTAGCTCCTACAATGAGCAGTTCTTC
-	-	TRBV5-1	TRBJ2-3	CASSLTDGPTDTQYF	TGCGCCAGCAGCTTAACGGACGGACCCACAGATACGCAGTATTTT
TRBD1	few	TRBV19	TRBJ2-2	CASRQGNGELFF	TGTGCCAGTAGACAGGGGAACGGGGAGCTGTTTTTT
TRBD2	-	TRBV7-6	TRBJ2-1	CASSSEALAGLINEQFF	TGTGCCAGCAGCTCGGAGGCACTAGCGGGACTAATCAATGAGCAGTTCTTC
-	-	TRBV5-1	TRBJ1-1	CASSLGGARNTEAFF	TGCGCCAGCAGCTTGGGTGGGGCCCGGAACACTGAAGCTTTCTTT
-	-	TRBV25-1	TRBJ2-1	CASSDSRVYNEQFF	TGTGCCAGCAGTGATTCCCGGGTTTACAATGAGCAGTTCTTC
-	few	TRBV28	TRBJ2-7	CAAVTSHEQYF	TGTGCCGCCGTGACAAGCCACGAGCAGTACTTC
TRBD2	few	TRBV5-1	TRBJ2-2	CASSPASGSTGELFF	TGCGCCAGCAGCCCCGCTAGCGGGAGCACCGGGGAGCTGTTTTTT
-	-	TRBV18	TRBJ2-5	CASSPFKTRNGETQYF	TGTGCCAGCTCACCGTTTAAGACTCGCAATGGAGAGACCCAGTACTTC
-	-	TRBV21-1	TRBJ2-7	CASSNSVRGYEQYF	TGTGCCAGCAGCAACTCGGTCAGGGGCTACGAGCAGTACTTC
TRBD2	once	TRBV19	TRBJ2-5	CASSKGTREGETQYF	TGTGCCAGTAGTAAAGGGACCCGGGAGGGAGAGACCCAGTACTTC
-	once	TRBV5-6	TRBJ2-7	CASNLSPGEQYF	TGTGCCAGCAACCTTTCCCCGGGGGAGCAGTACTTC
-	many	TRBV11-2	TRBJ1-3	CASSFSRESSGNTIYF	TGTGCCAGCAGCTTTTCCAGGGAATCCTCTGGAAACACCATATATTTT
TRBD2	-	TRBV14	TRBJ2-5	CASSRLAGGLPKLETQYF	TGTGCCAGCAGCCGCCTAGCGGGAGGCCTCCCGAAACTAGAGACCCAGTACTTC
-	-	TRBV4-3	TRBJ2-5	CASSPFKGGETQYF	TGCGCCAGCAGCCCATTTAAAGGGGGAGAGACCCAGTACTTC
-	-	TRBV11-1	TRBJ2-3	CASSFEPLGGTDTQYF	TGTGCCAGCAGCTTCGAGCCACTGGGAGGCACAGATACGCAGTATTTT
TRBD2	-	TRBV7-6	TRBJ2-3	CASSLGSSGRTDTQYF	TGTGCCAGCAGCCTGGGGAGTAGCGGGAGAACAGATACGCAGTATTTT
-	-	TRBV9	TRBJ2-7	CASGDLTYEQYF	TGTGCCAGCGGGGATCTAACCTACGAGCAGTACTTC
-	-	TRBV19	TRBJ1-4	CASSLLGVPAGEKLFF	TGTGCCAGTAGTCTATTAGGAGTCCCCGCAGGAGAAAAACTGTTTTTT
TRBD2	once	TRBV9	TRBJ2-5	CASSVEAGGLQETQYF	TGTGCCAGCAGCGTAGAGGCGGGAGGTCTCCAAGAGACCCAGTACTTC
TRBD1	few	TRBV7-2	TRBJ2-7	CASSLVFSGTGSPEQYF	TGTGCCAGCAGCTTAGTGTTTTCGGGGACAGGGAGCCCCGAGCAGTACTTC
-	-	TRBV30	TRBJ2-2	CAWSVYASWGANTGELFF	TGTGCCTGGAGTGTATATGCTAGTTGGGGCGCGAACACCGGGGAGCTGTTTTTT
-	few	TRBV21-1	TRBJ2-6	CASSKAKETSGANVLTF	TGTGCCAGCAGCAAAGCGAAGGAGACCTCTGGGGCCAACGTCCTGACTTTC
-	-	TRBV5-1	TRBJ1-1	CASSRSGGDTEAFF	TGCGCCAGCAGCAGGTCTGGCGGGGACACTGAAGCTTTCTTT
-	-	TRBV5-4	TRBJ1-1	CASSLGSQGFAEAFF	TGTGCCAGCAGCTTGGGGTCGCAGGGATTCGCTGAAGCTTTCTTT
-	few	TRBV7-9	TRBJ2-7	CASSNSRSYEQYF	TGTGCCAGCAGCAATTCCCGTTCTTACGAGCAGTACTTC
TRBD2	-	TRBV5-4	TRBJ2-3	CASSLASGNTDTQYF	TGTGCCAGCAGCTTGGCTAGCGGGAACACAGATACGCAGTATTTT
-	-	TRBV7-8	TRBJ2-1	CASSHIIRNSYNEQFF	TGTGCCAGCAGCCACATCATACGAAACTCCTACAATGAGCAGTTCTTC
-	-	TRBV7-7	TRBJ2-5	CASSPSRVGKTQYF	TGTGCTAGCAGCCCGTCCAGGGTGGGGAAGACCCAGTACTTC
-	few	TRBV7-9	TRBJ2-7	CASSPRSRSQWNEQYF	TGTGCCAGCAGCCCTCGGAGCCGTTCCCAATGGAACGAGCAGTACTTC
TRBD1	-	TRBV25-1	TRBJ2-7	CASSANDRVVTAFYEQYF	TGTGCCAGCAGTGCAAACGACAGGGTAGTTACCGCGTTCTACGAGCAGTACTTC
TRBD2	-	TRBV10-2	TRBJ2-1	CASSQESGGRPEFF	TGCGCCAGCTCCCAGGAGTCGGGAGGTCGGCCGGAGTTCTTC
TRBD2	-	TRBV7-6	TRBJ2-3	CASSLGAGGSSKDTQYF	TGTGCCAGCAGCTTAGGAGCGGGAGGGTCGAGTAAAGATACGCAGTATTTT
TRBD1	-	TRBV30	TRBJ1-2	CAWTDRLRNYGYTF	TGTGCCTGGACGGACAGGCTACGGAACTATGGCTACACCTTC
-	-	TRBV7-9	TRBJ1-4	CASSSPRGGAYEKLFF	TGTGCCAGCTCCTCCCCGCGCGGGGGCGCTTATGAAAAACTGTTTTTT
-	few	TRBV6-1	TRBJ2-1	CASSGPTEAQHQSAYNEQFF	TGTGCCAGCAGTGGACCGACAGAAGCGCAACATCAGTCAGCCTACAATGAGCAGTTCTTC
-	few	TRBV18	TRBJ2-7	CASSPPGRSYEQYF	TGTGCCAGCTCACCCCCAGGCCGCTCCTACGAGCAGTACTTC
-	-	TRBV18	TRBJ2-1	CASSPYGGDEQFF	TGTGCCAGCTCACCATACGGGGGCGATGAGCAGTTCTTC
TRBD2	-	TRBV5-6	TRBJ2-7	CASSRTSWEQYF	TGTGCCAGCAGCCGGACTAGCTGGGAGCAGTACTTC
TRBD1	-	TRBV6-1	TRBJ2-2	CASIDRGHTGELFF	TGTGCCAGCATTGACAGGGGCCACACCGGGGAGCTGTTTTTT
-	-	TRBV5-1	TRBJ2-7	CASNRLGDTYEQYF	TGCGCCAGCAACCGGTTGGGAGATACCTACGAGCAGTACTTC